Reported below is one TCR beta chain. Germline V gives CDR1 SEHNR, CDR2 FQNEAQ (reference sequence). This CDR3 comprises 13 residues. V was shortened by 5 bases and J by 4 bases, with 8 bases between the two germline ends. As handled by the study authors: Estimated nucleated cell counts came from reference gene primer amplification. This table comes from immunoSEQ multiplex PCR, and its TCRdb copy is limited to in-frame clones, with some not included. D and trimming come from the DNA, and the V and J calls and clone size come from that table. The repertoire holds 200,000 to 250,000 clones, with 83% as singletons. This sample was taken from a study of blood T cell repertoires in COVID-19.

The receptor comes from a man aged 50-60 years with active or convalescent COVID-19. The sequenced material came from peripheral blood. This chain links TRBV7-9 with TRBJ2-2; unclear D gene. CDR3 in amino acids: CASSPLVTGELFF. CDR3 sequence (DNA): TGTGCCAGCAGCCCCCTCGTCACCGGGGAGCTGTTTTTT.